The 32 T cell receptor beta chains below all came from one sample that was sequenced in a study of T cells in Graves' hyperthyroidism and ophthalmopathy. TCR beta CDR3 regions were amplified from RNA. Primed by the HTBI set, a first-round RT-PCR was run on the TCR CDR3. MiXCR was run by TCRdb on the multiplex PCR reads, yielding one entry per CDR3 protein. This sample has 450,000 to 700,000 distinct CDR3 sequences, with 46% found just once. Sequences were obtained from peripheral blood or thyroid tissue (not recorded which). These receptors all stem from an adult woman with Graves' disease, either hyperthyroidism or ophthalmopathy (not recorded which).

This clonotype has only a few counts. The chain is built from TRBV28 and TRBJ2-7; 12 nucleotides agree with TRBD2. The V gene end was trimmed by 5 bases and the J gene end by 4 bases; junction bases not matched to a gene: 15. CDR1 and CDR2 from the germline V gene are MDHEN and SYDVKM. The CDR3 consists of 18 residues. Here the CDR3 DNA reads TGTGCCAGCAGTCCTTGGACTAGCGGGGTGAAGGGGGGTTACGAGCAGTACTTC. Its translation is CASSPWTSGVKGGYEQYF.

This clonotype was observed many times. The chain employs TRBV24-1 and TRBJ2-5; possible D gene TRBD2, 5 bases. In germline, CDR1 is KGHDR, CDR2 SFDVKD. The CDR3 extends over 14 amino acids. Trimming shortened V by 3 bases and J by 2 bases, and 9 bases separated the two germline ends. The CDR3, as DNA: TGTGCCACCAGTGATCAAGGACTGCAAGAGACCCAGTACTTC. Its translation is CATSDQGLQETQYF.

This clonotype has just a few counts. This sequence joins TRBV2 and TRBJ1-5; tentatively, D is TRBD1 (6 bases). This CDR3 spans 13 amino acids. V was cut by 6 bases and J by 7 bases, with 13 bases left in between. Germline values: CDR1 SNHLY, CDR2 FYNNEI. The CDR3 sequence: CASRQGQAQPQHF. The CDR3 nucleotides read TGTGCCAGCAGGCAGGGGCAAGCACAGCCCCAGCATTTT.

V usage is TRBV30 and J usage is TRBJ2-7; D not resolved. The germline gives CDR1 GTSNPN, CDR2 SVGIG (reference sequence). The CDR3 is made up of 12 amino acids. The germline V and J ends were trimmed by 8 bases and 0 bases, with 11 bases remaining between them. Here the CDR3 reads CAVNRDSYEQYF. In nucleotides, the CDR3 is TGTGCCGTCAATAGGGACTCCTACGAGCAGTACTTC. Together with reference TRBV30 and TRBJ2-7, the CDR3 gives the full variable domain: SQTIHQWPATLVQPVGSPLSLECTVEGTSNPNLYWYRQAAGRGLQLLFYSVGIGQISSEVPQNLSASRPQDRQFILSSKKLLLSDSGFYLCAVNRDSYEQYFGPGTRLTVT.

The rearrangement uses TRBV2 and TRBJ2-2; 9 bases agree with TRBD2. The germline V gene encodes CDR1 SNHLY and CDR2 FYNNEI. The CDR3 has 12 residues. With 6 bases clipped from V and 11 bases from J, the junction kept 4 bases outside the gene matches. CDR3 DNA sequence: TGTGCCAGCAGCGGGACTAGCCGCGAGCTGTTTTTT. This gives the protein CASSGTSRELFF.

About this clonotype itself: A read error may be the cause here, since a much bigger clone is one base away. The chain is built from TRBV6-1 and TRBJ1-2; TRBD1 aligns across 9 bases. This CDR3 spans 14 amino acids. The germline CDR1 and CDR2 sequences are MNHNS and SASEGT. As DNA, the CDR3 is TGTGCCAGCAGGAGACAGGGGGTCAGCTATAGCTACACCTTC. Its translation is CASRRQGVSYSYTF.

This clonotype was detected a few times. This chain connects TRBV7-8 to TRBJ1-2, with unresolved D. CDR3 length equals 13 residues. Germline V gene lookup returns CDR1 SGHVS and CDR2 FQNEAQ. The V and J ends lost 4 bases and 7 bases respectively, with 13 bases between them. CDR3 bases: TGTGCCAGCAGCTCAGGACCGCGGACTGGCTACACCTTC. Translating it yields CASSSGPRTGYTF.

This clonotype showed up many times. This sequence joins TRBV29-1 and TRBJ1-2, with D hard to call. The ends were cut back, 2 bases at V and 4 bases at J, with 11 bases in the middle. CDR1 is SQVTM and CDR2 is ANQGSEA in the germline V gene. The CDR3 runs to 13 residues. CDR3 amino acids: CSVEMAGFYGYTF. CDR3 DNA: TGCAGCGTTGAAATGGCGGGGTTCTATGGCTACACCTTC.

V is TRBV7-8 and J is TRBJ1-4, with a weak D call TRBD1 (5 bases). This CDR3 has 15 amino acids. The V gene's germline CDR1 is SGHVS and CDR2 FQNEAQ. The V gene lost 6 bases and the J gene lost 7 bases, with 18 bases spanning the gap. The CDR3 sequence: CASSGGGVMGEKLFF. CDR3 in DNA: TGTGCCAGCAGTGGCGGGGGGGTAATGGGTGAAAAACTGTTTTTT. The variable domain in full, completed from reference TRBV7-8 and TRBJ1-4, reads GAGVSQSPRYKVAKRGQDVALRCDPISGHVSLFWYQQALGQGPEFLTYFQNEAQLDKSGLPSDRFFAERPEGSVSTLKIQRTQQEDSAVYLCASSGGGVMGEKLFFGSGTQLSVL.

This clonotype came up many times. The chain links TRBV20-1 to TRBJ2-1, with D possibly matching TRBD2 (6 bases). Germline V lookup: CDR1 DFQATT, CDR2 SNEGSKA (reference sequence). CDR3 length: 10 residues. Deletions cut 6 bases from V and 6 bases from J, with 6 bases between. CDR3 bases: TGCAGTGCCGGGGGCAATGAGCAGTTCTTC. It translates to CSAGGNEQFF.

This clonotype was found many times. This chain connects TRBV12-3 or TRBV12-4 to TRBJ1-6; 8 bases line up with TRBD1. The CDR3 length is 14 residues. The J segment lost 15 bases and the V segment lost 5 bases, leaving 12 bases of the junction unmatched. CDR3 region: CASSRPGTGQVLHF. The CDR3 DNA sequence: TGTGCCAGCAGTCGTCCCGGGACAGGCCAGGTCCTCCACTTT.

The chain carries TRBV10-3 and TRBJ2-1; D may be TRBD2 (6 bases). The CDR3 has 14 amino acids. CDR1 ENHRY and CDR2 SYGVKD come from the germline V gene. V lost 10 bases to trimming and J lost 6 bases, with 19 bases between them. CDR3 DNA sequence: TGTGCCACCACCCATCCGGGAGTCGGCAATGAGCAGTTCTTC. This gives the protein CATTHPGVGNEQFF.

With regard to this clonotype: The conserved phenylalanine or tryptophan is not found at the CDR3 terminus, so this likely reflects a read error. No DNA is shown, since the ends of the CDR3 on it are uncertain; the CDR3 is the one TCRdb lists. CDR3 sequence reads: CAISPGDDYTFGS. J is TRBJ2-5 and V is TRBV10-3; the table's D gene call, TRBD1, was not cross checked with the DNA. Germline V gene data show CDR1 as ENHRY and CDR2 as SYGVKD. The CDR3 sequence runs 13 residues, both termini included.

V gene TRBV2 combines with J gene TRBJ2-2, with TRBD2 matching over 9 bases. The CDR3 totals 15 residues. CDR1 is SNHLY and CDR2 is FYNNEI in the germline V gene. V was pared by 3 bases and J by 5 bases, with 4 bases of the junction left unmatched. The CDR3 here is CASSDLAGQTGELFF. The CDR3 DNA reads TGTGCCAGCAGTGACCTAGCGGGACAGACCGGGGAGCTGTTTTTT.

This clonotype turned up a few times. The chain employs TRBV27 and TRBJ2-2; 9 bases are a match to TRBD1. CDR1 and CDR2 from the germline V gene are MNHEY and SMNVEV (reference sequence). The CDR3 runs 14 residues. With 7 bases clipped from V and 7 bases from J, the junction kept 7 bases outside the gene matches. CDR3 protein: CASKLGQGGGELFF. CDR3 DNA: TGTGCCAGCAAACTGGGACAGGGCGGCGGGGAGCTGTTTTTT.

The CDR3 DNA reads TGCAGTGCTAGAGATTACGGACGGACAGGGATTTCCAATCAGCCCCAGCATTTT. It is translated as CSARDYGRTGISNQPQHF. The V and J genes are TRBV20-1 and TRBJ1-5; 8 positions match TRBD1. The length of the CDR3 is 18 residues. J gave up 3 bases and V 0 bases, and 13 bases lay outside the gene matches. Germline loops: CDR1 DFQATT, CDR2 SNEGSKA (reference sequence).

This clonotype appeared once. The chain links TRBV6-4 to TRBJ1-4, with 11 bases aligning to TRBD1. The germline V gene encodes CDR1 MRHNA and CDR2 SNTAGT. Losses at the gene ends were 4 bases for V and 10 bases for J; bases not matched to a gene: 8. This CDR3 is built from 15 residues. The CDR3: CASSASGTGGVKLFF. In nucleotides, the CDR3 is TGTGCCAGCAGTGCCTCCGGGACAGGGGGGGTAAAACTGTTTTTT.

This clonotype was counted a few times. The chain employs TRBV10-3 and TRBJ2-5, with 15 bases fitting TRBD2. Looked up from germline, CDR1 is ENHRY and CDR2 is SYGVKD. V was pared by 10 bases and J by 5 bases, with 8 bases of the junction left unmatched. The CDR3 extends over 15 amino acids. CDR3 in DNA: TGTGCCAGCAGATGGGGGACTAGCGGGAGGGAGACCCAGTACTTC. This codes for CASRWGTSGRETQYF.

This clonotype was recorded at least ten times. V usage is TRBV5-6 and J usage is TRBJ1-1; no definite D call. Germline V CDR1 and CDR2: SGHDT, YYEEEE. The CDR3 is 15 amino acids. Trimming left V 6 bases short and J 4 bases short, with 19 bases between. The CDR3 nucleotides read TGTGCCAGCACCCTCCTTGGCGGTTGGGGCACTGAAGCTTTCTTT. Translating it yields CASTLLGGWGTEAFF.

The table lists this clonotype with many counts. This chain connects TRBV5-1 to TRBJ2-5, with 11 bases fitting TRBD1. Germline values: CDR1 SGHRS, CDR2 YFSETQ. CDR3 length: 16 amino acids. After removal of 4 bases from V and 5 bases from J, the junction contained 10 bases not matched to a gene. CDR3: CASSRLGQGARETQYF. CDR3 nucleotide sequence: TGCGCCAGCAGCCGTTTAGGACAGGGGGCGCGGGAGACCCAGTACTTC.

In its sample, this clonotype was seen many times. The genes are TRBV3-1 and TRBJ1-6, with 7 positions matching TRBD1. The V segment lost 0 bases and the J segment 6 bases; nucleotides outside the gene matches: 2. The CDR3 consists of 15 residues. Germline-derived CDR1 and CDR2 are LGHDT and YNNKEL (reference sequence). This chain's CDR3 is CASSQEQGVNSPLHF. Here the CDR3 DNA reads TGTGCCAGCAGCCAAGAGCAGGGGGTTAATTCACCCCTCCACTTT.

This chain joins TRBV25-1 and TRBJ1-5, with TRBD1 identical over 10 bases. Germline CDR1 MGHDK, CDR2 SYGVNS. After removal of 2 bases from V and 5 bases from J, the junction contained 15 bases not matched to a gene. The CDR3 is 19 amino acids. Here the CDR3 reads CASSERDRGNSQSHQPQHF. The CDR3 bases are TGTGCCAGCAGTGAAAGGGACAGGGGAAATAGCCAAAGTCATCAGCCCCAGCATTTT.

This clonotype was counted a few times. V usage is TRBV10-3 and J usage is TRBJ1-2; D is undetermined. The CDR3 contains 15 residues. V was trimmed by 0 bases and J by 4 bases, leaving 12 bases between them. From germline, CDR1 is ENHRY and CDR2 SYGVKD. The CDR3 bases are TGTGCCATCAGTGAGTCGAATGTACCCGTCTATGGCTACACCTTC. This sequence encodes CAISESNVPVYGYTF.

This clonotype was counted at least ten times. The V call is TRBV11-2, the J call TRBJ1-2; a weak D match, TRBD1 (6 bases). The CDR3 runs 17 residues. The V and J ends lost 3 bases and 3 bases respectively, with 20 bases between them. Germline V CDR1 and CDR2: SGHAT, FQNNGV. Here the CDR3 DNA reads TGTGCCAGCAGCTTTGTGGGGGGGGCCTATAGGGACTATGGCTACACCTTC. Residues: CASSFVGGAYRDYGYTF.

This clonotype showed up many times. This CDR3 is CSARDLRISGANVLTF. The DNA for the CDR3 is TGCAGTGCTAGAGATTTGCGGATCTCTGGGGCCAACGTCCTGACTTTC. The chain has TRBV20-1 and TRBJ2-6, with unresolved D. CDR1 DFQATT and CDR2 SNEGSKA come from the germline V gene (reference sequence). Between the trimmed V and J ends, which lost 0 bases and 0 bases, there was a span of 9 bases. This CDR3 has 16 amino acids.

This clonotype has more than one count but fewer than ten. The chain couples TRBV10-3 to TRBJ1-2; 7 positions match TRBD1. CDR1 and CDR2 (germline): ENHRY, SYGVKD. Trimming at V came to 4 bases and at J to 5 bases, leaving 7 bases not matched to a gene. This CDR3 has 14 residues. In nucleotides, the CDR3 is TGTGCCATCAGTGCCGACAGGGACGGTTATGGCTACACCTTC. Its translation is CAISADRDGYGYTF.

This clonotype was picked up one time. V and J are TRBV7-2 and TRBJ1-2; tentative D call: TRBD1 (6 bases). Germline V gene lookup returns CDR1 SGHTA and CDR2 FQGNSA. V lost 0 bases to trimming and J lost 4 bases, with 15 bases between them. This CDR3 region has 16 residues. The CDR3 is CASSLARGARSYGYTF. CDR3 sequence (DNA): TGTGCCAGCAGCTTAGCGAGGGGGGCGCGCAGCTATGGCTACACCTTC.

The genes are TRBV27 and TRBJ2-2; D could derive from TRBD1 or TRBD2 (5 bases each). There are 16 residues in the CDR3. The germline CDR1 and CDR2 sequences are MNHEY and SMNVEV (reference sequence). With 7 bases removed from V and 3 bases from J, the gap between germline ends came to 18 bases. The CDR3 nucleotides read TGTGCCAGCACTAAGGACCCCGGGGACCACACCGGGGAGCTGTTTTTT. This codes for CASTKDPGDHTGELFF.

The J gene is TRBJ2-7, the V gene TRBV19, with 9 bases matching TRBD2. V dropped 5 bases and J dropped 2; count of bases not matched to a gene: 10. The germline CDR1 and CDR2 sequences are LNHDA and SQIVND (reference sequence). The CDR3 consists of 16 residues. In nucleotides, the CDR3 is TGTGCCAGTAGTGAGCTTTGGACTAGCGCAGCCTACGAGCAGTACTTC. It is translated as CASSELWTSAAYEQYF. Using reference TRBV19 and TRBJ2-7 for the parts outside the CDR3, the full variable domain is DGGITQSPKYLFRKEGQNVTLSCEQNLNHDAMYWYRQDPGQGLRLIYYSQIVNDFQKGDIAEGYSVSREKKESFPLTVTSAQKNPTAFYLCASSELWTSAAYEQYFGPGTRLTVT.

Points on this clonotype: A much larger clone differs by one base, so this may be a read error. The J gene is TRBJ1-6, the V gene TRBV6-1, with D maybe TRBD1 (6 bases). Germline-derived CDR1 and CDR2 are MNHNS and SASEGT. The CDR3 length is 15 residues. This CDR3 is CAGSEQGGNNSPLHF. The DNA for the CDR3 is TGTGCCGGCAGTGAACAGGGAGGGAATAATTCACCCCTCCACTTT.

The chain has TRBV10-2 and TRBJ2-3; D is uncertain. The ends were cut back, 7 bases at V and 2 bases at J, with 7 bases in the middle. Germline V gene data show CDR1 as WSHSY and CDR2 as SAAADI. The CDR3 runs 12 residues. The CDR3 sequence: CASIRHTDTQYF. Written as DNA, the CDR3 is TGCGCCAGCATCCGCCACACAGATACGCAGTATTTT.

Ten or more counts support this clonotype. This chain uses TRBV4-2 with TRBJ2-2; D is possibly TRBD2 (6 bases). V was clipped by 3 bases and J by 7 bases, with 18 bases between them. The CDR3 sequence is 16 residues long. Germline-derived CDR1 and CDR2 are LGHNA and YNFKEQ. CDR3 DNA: TGTGCCAGCAGCCATCCCTTTCGGAGGGTGGTCGGGGAGCTGTTTTTT. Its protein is CASSHPFRRVVGELFF.